A single T cell receptor (beta chain) is shown here with its context. This entry comes from a study of blood T cell repertoires in COVID-19. The wider study: COVID-19 samples from acute and convalescent phases originated in the United States, Italy and Spain. T cells, B-cell-depleted T cells, or PBMCs supplied cDNA or gDNA.

Measured with immunoSEQ multiplex PCR; TCRdb has only the in-frame clones, and not every one. Found here are about 500,000 clones, approximately 92% of them singletons; the top ten hold roughly 0.92%. Seattle patient enrollment occurred during active infection, with longitudinal follow-up thereafter. Sequenced material: peripheral blood. The sequence came from a man younger than 35 with COVID-19, enrolled during active disease.

Written as DNA, the CDR3 is TGTGCCAGCAGCTTACGACTAGCGGGATGTCTAAAGACCCAGTACTTC. Its translation: CASSLRLAGCLKTQYF. J is TRBJ2-5 and V is TRBV7-3; TRBD2 matches 11 bases. Looked up from germline, CDR1 is SGHTA and CDR2 is FQGTGA. V was clipped by 2 bases and J by 6 bases; unmatched bases: 8. The CDR3 spans 16 residues. The full variable domain, completed using reference TRBV7-3 and TRBJ2-5, is GAGVSQTPSNKVTEKGKYVELRCDPISGHTALYWYRQSLGQGPEFLIYFQGTGAADDSGLPNDRFFAVRPEGSVSTLKIQRTERGDSAVYLCASSLRLAGCLKTQYFGPGTRLLVL.